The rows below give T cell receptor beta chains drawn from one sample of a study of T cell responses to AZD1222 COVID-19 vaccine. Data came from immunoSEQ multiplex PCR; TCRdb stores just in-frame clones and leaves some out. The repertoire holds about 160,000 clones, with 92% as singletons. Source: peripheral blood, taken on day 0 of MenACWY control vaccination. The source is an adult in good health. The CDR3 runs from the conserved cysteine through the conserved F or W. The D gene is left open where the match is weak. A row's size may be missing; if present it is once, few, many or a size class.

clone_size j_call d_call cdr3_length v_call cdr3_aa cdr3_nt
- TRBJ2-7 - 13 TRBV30 CAHTGASSYEQYF TGTGCGCATACGGGAGCCAGCTCCTACGAGCAGTACTTC
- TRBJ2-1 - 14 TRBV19 CASRARTSGNEQFF TGTGCCAGTAGGGCCCGTACATCAGGTAATGAGCAGTTCTTC
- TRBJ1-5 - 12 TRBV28 CAIQGSNQPQHF TGTGCCATCCAGGGTAGCAATCAGCCCCAGCATTTT
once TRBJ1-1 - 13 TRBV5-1 CASSYGSNTEAFF TGCGCCAGCAGCTACGGTTCGAACACTGAAGCTTTCTTT
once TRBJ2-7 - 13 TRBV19 CATATGGKYEQYF TGTGCCACCGCCACAGGCGGGAAGTACGAGCAGTACTTC
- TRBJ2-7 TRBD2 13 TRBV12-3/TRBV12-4 CASRLAGSYEQYF TGTGCCAGCAGGCTAGCGGGGTCCTACGAGCAGTACTTC
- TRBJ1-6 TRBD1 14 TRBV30 CAWIGRQGGSPLHF TGTGCCTGGATTGGGCGACAGGGGGGTTCACCCCTCCACTTT
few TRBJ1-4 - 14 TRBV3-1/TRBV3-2 CASSQDGRVNGLFF TGTGCCAGCAGCCAAGACGGCAGGGTAAACGGCCTGTTTTTT
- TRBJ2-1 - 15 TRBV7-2 CASSSDSGTWNEQFF TGTGCCAGCAGCTCCGATTCCGGGACTTGGAATGAGCAGTTCTTC
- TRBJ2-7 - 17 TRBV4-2 CASSQALRRDVDYEQYF TGTGCCAGCAGCCAAGCTCTAAGACGGGACGTAGACTACGAGCAGTACTTC
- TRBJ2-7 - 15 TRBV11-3 CASSLEPGTQYEQYF TGTGCCAGCAGCTTAGAGCCGGGTACGCAATACGAGCAGTACTTC
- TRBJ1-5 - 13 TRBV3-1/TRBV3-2 CASSQNPNQPQHF TGTGCCAGCAGCCAGAACCCCAATCAGCCCCAGCATTTT
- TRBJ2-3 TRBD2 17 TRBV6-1 CASSESRLAGSTDTQYF TGTGCCAGCAGTGAAAGTAGACTAGCGGGCAGCACAGATACGCAGTATTTT
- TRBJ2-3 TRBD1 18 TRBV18 CASSPLGQGATFTDTQYF TGTGCCAGCTCACCACTGGGACAGGGGGCAACTTTCACAGATACGCAGTATTTT
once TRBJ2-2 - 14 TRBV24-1 CATSDLLSGELLFF TGTGCCACCAGTGATTTGCTTTCGGGGGAGTTGCTGTTTTTT
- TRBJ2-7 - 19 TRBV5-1 CASSFGPRERIWGSYEQYF TGCGCCAGCAGCTTCGGTCCGAGGGAGAGGATCTGGGGCAGCTACGAGCAGTACTTC
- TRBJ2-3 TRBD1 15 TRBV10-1 CASSPDRGGTDTQYF TGCGCCAGCAGCCCCGACAGGGGAGGAACAGATACGCAGTATTTT
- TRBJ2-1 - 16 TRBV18 CASSPRTLSSYNEQFF TGTGCCAGCTCACCACGGACCTTAAGCTCCTACAATGAGCAGTTCTTC
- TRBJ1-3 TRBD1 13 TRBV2 CASRGDSGNTIYF TGTGCCAGCAGGGGGGACAGTGGAAACACCATATATTTT
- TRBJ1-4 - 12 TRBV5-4 CASSLAGAGTLF TGTGCCAGCAGCTTGGCCGGGGCAGGGACTCTTTTT
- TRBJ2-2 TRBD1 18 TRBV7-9 CASSLEVGTGANTGELFF TGTGCCAGCAGCTTGGAGGTCGGGACAGGAGCGAACACCGGGGAGCTGTTTTTT
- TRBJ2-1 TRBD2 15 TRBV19 CASRLLAGKGNEQFF TGTGCCAGTAGACTTCTAGCGGGAAAAGGGAATGAGCAGTTCTTC
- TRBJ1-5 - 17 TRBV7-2 CASSLSSGTYSNQPQHF TGTGCCAGCAGCTTATCCTCAGGGACTTACAGCAATCAGCCCCAGCATTTT
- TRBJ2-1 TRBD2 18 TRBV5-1 CASSFRLAGVSSYNEQFF TGCGCCAGCAGCTTCCGGCTAGCGGGGGTGAGCTCCTACAATGAGCAGTTCTTC
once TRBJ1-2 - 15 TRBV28 CASISGGAEDYGYTF TGTGCCAGCATTAGTGGGGGGGCTGAGGACTATGGCTACACCTTC
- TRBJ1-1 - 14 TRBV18 CASSPLARGDEAFF TGTGCCAGCTCACCGCTCGCAAGAGGGGACGAAGCTTTCTTT
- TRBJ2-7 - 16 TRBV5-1 CASSLEGGIRSYEQYF TGCGCCAGCAGCTTGGAGGGCGGGATAAGGTCCTACGAGCAGTACTTC
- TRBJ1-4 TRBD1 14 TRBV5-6 CASRRQGAREKLFF TGTGCCAGTAGGCGTCAGGGGGCGAGAGAAAAACTGTTTTTT
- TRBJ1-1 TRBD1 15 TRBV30 CAWSRGTGGNTEAFF TGTGCCTGGAGTCGAGGGACAGGGGGAAACACTGAAGCTTTCTTT
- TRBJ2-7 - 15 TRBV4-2 CASSQELIQAYEQYF TGTGCCAGCAGCCAAGAACTAATCCAGGCCTACGAGCAGTACTTC